What follows are 19 T cell receptor beta chains derived from one specimen sequenced in a study of blood T cell repertoires in COVID-19. Measured with immunoSEQ multiplex PCR; TCRdb has only the in-frame clones, and not every one. Here the sample spans roughly 700,000 clones, 80% to 90% being singletons. The sequencing sample was made of peripheral blood. Receptors originate from a woman aged 18-30 years with acute or convalescent COVID-19.

V is TRBV11-2 and J is TRBJ2-1; 9 bases are shared with TRBD2. This CDR3 is built from 15 residues. With 5 bases clipped from V and 7 bases from J, the junction kept 9 bases outside the gene matches. Germline loops: CDR1 SGHAT, CDR2 FQNNGV. CDR3 DNA sequence: TGTGCCAGCAGCCTTATAGCGGGGGTACGGAATGAGCAGTTCTTC. Protein: CASSLIAGVRNEQFF.

This clone showed up just once. The V gene is TRBV10-3, the J gene TRBJ1-1; a weak D match, TRBD1 (6 bases). Trimming stripped 4 bases from V and 7 bases from J, with 19 bases between. Germline V lookup: CDR1 ENHRY, CDR2 SYGVKD. This CDR3 is 15 amino acids long. CDR3 loop: CAISGWAGATREAFF. The CDR3 bases are TGTGCCATCAGTGGGTGGGCAGGGGCAACTCGTGAAGCTTTCTTT.

This chain links TRBV11-2 with TRBJ1-1, with a possible D match to TRBD1 (6 bases). Trimming stripped 5 bases from V and 1 base from J, with 11 bases between. CDR1 is SGHAT, CDR2 FQNNGV, per germline. CDR3 length: 14 amino acids. CDR3 nucleotide sequence: TGTGCCAGCAGCCGGCGGACAGAGAACACTGAAGCTTTCTTT. Protein product: CASSRRTENTEAFF.

The J gene is TRBJ1-4, the V gene TRBV9, with TRBD1 identical over 8 bases. The length of the CDR3 is 16 residues. Germline V CDR1 and CDR2: SGDLS, YYNGEE. V was pared by 5 bases and J by 7 bases, with 13 bases of the junction left unmatched. The CDR3 is CASSEGRQGAGEKLFF. The CDR3 region has the DNA TGTGCCAGCAGTGAGGGGCGGCAGGGGGCGGGTGAAAAACTGTTTTTT.

The chain employs TRBV6-6 and TRBJ2-2; 8 nucleotides match TRBD1. V gave up 6 bases and J gave up 7 bases; unmatched junction bases: 13. The CDR3 is made up of 16 amino acids. Germline V gene lookup returns CDR1 MNHNY and CDR2 SVGAGI (reference sequence). The CDR3 reads CASSSSRTGSDGELFF. The CDR3 DNA sequence: TGTGCCAGCAGCAGTTCAAGGACAGGGAGTGACGGGGAGCTGTTTTTT.

The CDR3 nucleotides read TGTGCCTGGAGTTGGGACACGAACACTGAAGCTTTCTTT. Its translation is CAWSWDTNTEAFF. The V gene is TRBV30, the J gene TRBJ1-1, with D perhaps matching TRBD1 (6 bases). Deletions cut 2 bases from V and 1 base from J, with 8 bases between. CDR1 GTSNPN and CDR2 SVGIG come from the germline V gene (reference sequence). This CDR3 is 13 amino acids long.

V gene TRBV5-1 combines with J gene TRBJ2-3; D may be TRBD2 (6 bases). CDR1 is SGHRS and CDR2 is YFSETQ in the germline V gene. Deletions cut 4 bases from V and 1 base from J, with 7 bases between. The CDR3 totals 13 residues. The CDR3 DNA follows: TGCGCCAGCAGCCGCGGGGGCACAGATACGCAGTATTTT. Its protein product is CASSRGGTDTQYF.

The V call is TRBV24-1, the J call TRBJ1-5, with TRBD1 matching over 8 bases. The CDR3 spans 16 residues. After removal of 2 bases from V and 6 bases from J, the junction contained 8 bases not matched to a gene. The germline gives CDR1 KGHDR, CDR2 SFDVKD. In DNA form, the CDR3 reads TGTGCCACCAGTGATTCCAGGGGGCGCGAGTTTCAGCCCCAGCATTTT. Protein product: CATSDSRGREFQPQHF.

As for this clone: This same CDR3 is encoded by further DNA sequences in the sample. V is TRBV7-9 and J is TRBJ1-2; a weak D match, TRBD1 (6 bases). The V and J ends lost 6 bases and 6 bases respectively, with 8 bases between them. The length of the CDR3 is 11 residues. Germline V gene data show CDR1 as SEHNR and CDR2 as FQNEAQ (reference sequence). The CDR3 DNA is TGTGCCAGCAGTCACAGGGATGGCTACACCTTC. Translation: CASSHRDGYTF.

The chain combines TRBV29-1 with TRBJ1-2, with D possibly matching TRBD1 (5 bases). This CDR3 comprises 15 residues. Between the trimmed V and J ends, which lost 4 bases and 6 bases, there was a span of 21 bases. Germline V gene sequence: CDR1 SQVTM, CDR2 ANQGSEA. The CDR3 nucleotides read TGCAGCGTTGTATTTTCGGGCAGGGAAGTACATGGCTACACCTTC. It specifies CSVVFSGREVHGYTF. The complete variable domain, with remaining parts taken from reference TRBV29-1 and TRBJ1-2, reads SAVISQKPSRDICQRGTSLTIQCQVDSQVTMMFWYRQQPGQSLTLIATANQGSEATYESGFVIDKFPISRPNLTFSTLTVSNMSPEDSSIYLCSVVFSGREVHGYTFGSGTRLTVV.

V and J are TRBV30 and TRBJ2-7; a possible D gene is TRBD1 (6 bases). The germline gives CDR1 GTSNPN, CDR2 SVGIG (reference sequence). Trimming removed 0 bases from V and 2 bases from J, with 17 bases in between. This CDR3 is 16 amino acids long. Written as DNA, the CDR3 is TGTGCCTGGAGTGTATGGGACATAGAAACCCCCTACGAGCAGTACTTC. It is translated as CAWSVWDIETPYEQYF.

This clone was counted once. The chain couples TRBV7-9 to TRBJ2-7; D gene uncertain. This CDR3 is built from 15 residues. CDR1 and CDR2 from the germline V gene are SEHNR and FQNEAQ (reference sequence). Trimming shortened V by 5 bases and J by 4 bases, and 18 bases separated the two germline ends. This CDR3 reads CASSPSRQAPYEQYF. CDR3 sequence (DNA): TGTGCCAGCAGCCCAAGCCGGCAGGCGCCGTACGAGCAGTACTTC.

V gene TRBV18 combines with J gene TRBJ1-4; TRBD1 is a possible D gene (5 bases). From germline, CDR1 is KGHSH and CDR2 LQKENI. The CDR3 is 16 amino acids. The V end was cut by 3 bases, the J end by 0 bases, with 11 bases between. CDR3 in amino acids: CASSPITGATNEKLFF. The CDR3 DNA follows: TGTGCCAGCTCACCGATCACAGGCGCAACTAATGAAAAACTGTTTTTT.

Worth noting for this clone: Other DNA sequences in this specimen translate into the identical CDR3. This chain links TRBV12-3 or TRBV12-4 with TRBJ2-3; perhaps TRBD2 as D (5 bases). The CDR3 is made up of 12 amino acids. Trimming stripped 3 bases from V and 5 bases from J, with 6 bases between. The CDR3 coding sequence is TGTGCCAGCAGTTTGGCGGGAGATACGCAGTATTTT. Translating it yields CASSLAGDTQYF.

The V call is TRBV3-1 (or the pseudogene TRBV3-2), the J call TRBJ2-7; no firm D call. Germline CDR1 is LGHDT and CDR2 is YNNKEL (reference sequence). V lost 4 bases and J 5 bases, leaving 15 bases between the germline ends. This CDR3 spans 14 amino acids. The CDR3 loop is CASSRGLPVDEQYF. The CDR3 nucleotides read TGTGCCAGCAGCCGTGGGCTCCCTGTGGACGAGCAGTACTTC.

In DNA, the CDR3 is TGCAGCGTTGAGGGGTACGGCAGGGTGGGGCTGGATACGCAGTATTTT. Protein: CSVEGYGRVGLDTQYF. The gene calls are TRBV29-1 and TRBJ2-3; tentative D call: TRBD1 (5 bases). Trimming shortened V by 3 bases and J by 6 bases, and 22 bases separated the two germline ends. In germline, CDR1 is SQVTM, CDR2 ANQGSEA. CDR3 size: 16 residues.

The J gene is TRBJ1-1, the V gene TRBV5-8; maybe TRBD1 (5 bases). Trimming left V 1 base short and J 4 bases short, with 14 bases between. This CDR3 is 15 amino acids long. Germline CDR1 and CDR2: SGHTS and YDEGEE. The CDR3 bases are TGTGCCAGCAGCTTGTTCGGAGGGGCGGGCACTGAAGCTTTCTTT. It specifies CASSLFGGAGTEAFF. The entire variable domain, with the rest obtained from reference TRBV5-8 and TRBJ1-1, is as follows: EAGVTQSPTHLIKTRGQQATLRCSPISGHTSVYWYQQALGLGLQFLLWYDEGEERNRGNFPPRFSGRQFPNYSSELNVNALELEDSALYLCASSLFGGAGTEAFFGQGTRLTVV.

The V and J genes are TRBV7-2 and TRBJ1-1; TRBD1 might be the D (5 bases). Trimming stripped 3 bases from V and 8 bases from J, with 13 bases between. The CDR3 totals 13 residues. Germline-derived CDR1 and CDR2 are SGHTA and FQGNSA. CDR3 DNA: TGTGCCAGCAGCTTGCCCCAGGGCGCCGAAGCTTTCTTT. It translates to CASSLPQGAEAFF.

The V gene is TRBV11-2, the J gene TRBJ1-1, with a weak D call TRBD1 (5 bases). Trimming removed 2 bases at V and 9 bases at J, with 10 bases between. In germline, CDR1 is SGHAT, CDR2 FQNNGV. This CDR3 region has 12 residues. The CDR3 protein is CASSLITGKAFF. CDR3 sequence (DNA): TGTGCCAGCAGCTTAATCACAGGTAAAGCTTTCTTT.